Presented here are 10 T cell receptor beta chains from one specimen sequenced in a study of pediatric ulcerative colitis. Sequencing used immunoSEQ multiplex PCR; TCRdb keeps in-frame clones, though not all of them. The table includes roughly 64,000 clones, 85% to 90% detected once. The sequenced sample was blood. These receptors were taken from a boy younger than 18 with severe ulcerative colitis.

This clone was observed once. This sequence joins TRBV7-9 and TRBJ2-7; no clear D. CDR1 and CDR2 from the germline V gene are SEHNR and FQNEAQ (reference sequence). The CDR3 runs to 14 residues. The V end lost 4 bases, the J end lost 2 bases, and 12 bases lay between the germline ends. Written as DNA, the CDR3 is TGTGCCAGCAGCTCTACAGTACTCCCCTACGAGCAGTACTTC. Amino acid sequence: CASSSTVLPYEQYF.

The rearrangement joins TRBV11-2 to TRBJ2-3, with a weak D call TRBD1 (5 bases). The CDR3 runs 14 residues. CDR1 and CDR2 (germline): SGHAT, FQNNGV. Trimming removed 5 bases from V and 3 bases from J, with 12 bases in between. CDR3 loop: CASSPQGRTDTQYF. The DNA of the CDR3 is TGTGCCAGCAGCCCCCAGGGTAGAACAGATACGCAGTATTTT.

The chain carries TRBV7-6 and TRBJ2-7; TRBD1 aligns across 8 bases. The CDR3 runs to 13 residues. J lost 6 bases, V lost 5 bases, and 6 bases had no gene match. CDR1 and CDR2 (germline): SGHVS, FNYEAQ. DNA for the CDR3: TGTGCCAGCAGCCAAGGACAGGGTCTCGAGCAGTACTTC. Translating it yields CASSQGQGLEQYF.

The chain combines TRBV5-4 with TRBJ2-7, with 7 bases aligning to TRBD2. Germline V gives CDR1 SGHNT, CDR2 YYREEE (reference sequence). The V and J ends lost 2 bases and 0 bases, in that order; junction bases with no gene match: 2. The CDR3 consists of 14 residues. The CDR3 DNA reads TGTGCCAGCAGCTTATGGGAGGGCTCCTACGAGCAGTACTTC. Translated: CASSLWEGSYEQYF.

The chain combines TRBV5-4 with TRBJ2-1, with 8 bases lining up with TRBD2. The germline V gene encodes CDR1 SGHNT and CDR2 YYREEE (reference sequence). V shed 4 bases and J 4 bases; nucleotides not matched to a gene: 4. The CDR3 loop spans 14 amino acids. The CDR3 region is CASSLTSGYNEQFF. In DNA, the CDR3 is TGTGCCAGCAGCCTTACTAGCGGTTACAATGAGCAGTTCTTC.

The chain links TRBV27 to TRBJ2-6; D not resolved. Germline-derived CDR1 and CDR2 are MNHEY and SMNVEV (reference sequence). V lost 6 bases to trimming and J lost 3 bases, with 12 bases between them. The CDR3 consists of 15 residues. CDR3 sequence: CASRSDWVGANVLTF. The CDR3 DNA reads as TGTGCCAGCAGATCCGACTGGGTTGGGGCCAACGTCCTGACTTTC.

This chain joins TRBV29-1 and TRBJ2-7; D is perhaps TRBD2 (5 bases). The CDR3 has 13 residues. Trimming took 5 bases from V and 6 from J, leaving 17 bases between them. The germline V gene has CDR1 SQVTM and CDR2 ANQGSEA. The CDR3 reads CSVLGIKDFEQYF. In nucleotides, the CDR3 is TGCAGCGTTTTGGGGATTAAGGACTTCGAGCAGTACTTC.

This clone has just a few counts. The chain couples TRBV29-1 to TRBJ1-2, with 9 bases matching TRBD1. The CDR3 is 13 residues long. Germline CDR1 and CDR2: SQVTM and ANQGSEA. As DNA, the CDR3 is TGCAGTGCTACAGGGGGCGCCTTGGATGGCTACACCTTC. Its translation is CSATGGALDGYTF.

The chain couples TRBV6-1 to TRBJ1-1, with D hard to call. CDR3 length: 13 amino acids. Germline CDR1 reads MNHNS; CDR2 reads SASEGT. V was trimmed by 5 bases and J by 1 base, leaving 8 bases between them. The CDR3 loop is CASSLTENTEAFF. CDR3 sequence (DNA): TGTGCCAGCAGTTTAACAGAGAACACTGAAGCTTTCTTT.

V and J are TRBV2 and TRBJ2-1; unclear D gene. The ends were cut back, 8 bases at V and 5 bases at J, with 13 bases in the middle. From germline, CDR1 is SNHLY and CDR2 FYNNEI. The CDR3 sequence is 13 residues long. The CDR3 DNA follows: TGTGCCAGCGCCCCTAGTTCTCACAATGAGCAGTTCTTC. It translates to CASAPSSHNEQFF.